A single sample gave rise to the 13 T cell receptor beta chains below, sequenced in a study of post-analysis software for immune sequencing data. Libraries were made from TCR beta cDNA, and they carried unique molecular identifiers. Using its own MiXCR run on the PCR reads, TCRdb lists one record per CDR3 protein. The data contain hundreds of thousands of distinct CDR3 sequences, approximately 30% of them seen just once; the ten biggest clones take up around 0.6%. Their antigen targets remain unknown. Study-wide points: Higher frequency in patients than in controls was seen for roughly 5 TRBV segments, with TRBV5-6, TRBV5-1 and TRBV20-1 among them.

The sample was blood. These TCRs come from a girl under 18 with multiple sclerosis.

The chain has TRBV7-9 and TRBJ2-5; no reliable D call. The J call is doubtful: the DNA matches TRBJ2-7 better. The CDR3 sequence is 12 residues long. In germline, CDR1 is SEHNR, CDR2 FQNEAQ (reference sequence). The DNA for the CDR3 is TGTGCCAGCAGCCGCTCACGAGACGAGCAGTACTTC. It is translated as CASSRSRDEQYF.

Note on this clonotype: Relative to the germline gene, one junction end is altered; a read error may explain this. This chain links TRBV6-6 with TRBJ2-3; weak D call: TRBD2 (5 bases). Germline assignment: CDR1 MNHNY and CDR2 SVGAGI (reference sequence). This CDR3 is built from 14 residues. CDR3 in amino acids: CASRYSRATDTQYF. The CDR3 DNA reads as TGTGCCAGCAGGTACTCGAGGGCAACAGATACGCAGTATTTT.

This clonotype was seen a handful of times. In DNA form, the CDR3 reads TGCGCCAGCAGCCAAGGGTGGGCCGAAAATCAGCCCCAGCATTTT. Protein product: CASSQGWAENQPQHF. The rearrangement links TRBV4-3 to TRBJ1-5, with no clear D. The CDR3 loop spans 15 amino acids. V shed 1 base and J shed 4 bases, with 11 bases lying between them. The germline gives CDR1 LGHNA, CDR2 YSLEER.

This clonotype has a handful of counts. The rearrangement uses TRBV7-2 and TRBJ1-6; no reliable D call. Between the trimmed V and J ends, which lost 5 bases and 8 bases, there was a span of 7 bases. The CDR3 covers 12 residues. The germline V gene has CDR1 SGHTA and CDR2 FQGNSA. This CDR3 is CASSPADSPLHF. The CDR3 DNA reads as TGTGCCAGCAGCCCTGCGGATTCACCCCTCCACTTT.

In its sample, this clonotype was seen once. The chain employs TRBV12-3 or TRBV12-4 and TRBJ2-2; D remains unclear. The CDR3 spans 14 residues. The germline V and J ends were trimmed by 6 bases and 2 bases, with 10 bases remaining between them. CDR3: CASRTGFNTGELFF. In DNA form, the CDR3 reads TGTGCCAGCAGGACGGGCTTCAACACCGGGGAGCTGTTTTTT.

The chain employs TRBV28 and TRBJ1-2; tentative D call: TRBD1 (6 bases). CDR3 length: 14 residues. CDR1 and CDR2 from the germline V gene are MDHEN and SYDVKM. V was shortened by 5 bases and J by 7 bases, with 17 bases between the two germline ends. The CDR3 here is CASSLLDSRSGYTF. CDR3 bases: TGTGCCAGCAGTCTCCTGGACAGCAGGAGTGGCTACACCTTC.

V usage is TRBV20-1 and J usage is TRBJ2-7, with 8 bases fitting TRBD1. The end of the DNA is better explained by TRBJ2-5, so the J call may be wrong. CDR3 length equals 16 residues. Germline V gene lookup returns CDR1 DFQATT and CDR2 SNEGSKA (reference sequence). CDR3 sequence: CSARDGTGGVLETQYF. The CDR3 nucleotides are TGCAGTGCTAGAGATGGAACAGGGGGAGTCCTCGAGACCCAGTACTTC.

The rearrangement links TRBV5-6 to TRBJ1-1; TRBD1 is a possible D gene (6 bases). With 3 bases removed from V and 11 bases from J, the gap between germline ends came to 17 bases. The germline V gene encodes CDR1 SGHDT and CDR2 YYEEEE. The CDR3 has 13 amino acids. The CDR3 spells CASSSETGGGAFF. The CDR3 DNA is TGTGCCAGCAGCTCAGAGACAGGTGGTGGGGCTTTCTTT.

This clonotype has only a few counts. The chain uses TRBV11-2 and TRBJ2-4, with D possibly being TRBD2 (7 bases). V gave up 3 bases and J gave up 0 bases, with 12 bases separating them. From germline, CDR1 is SGHAT and CDR2 FQNNGV. The CDR3 extends over 16 amino acids. The CDR3 protein is CASSLRGGLAKNIQYF. The CDR3 DNA reads TGTGCCAGCAGCTTGCGCGGGGGCCTAGCCAAAAACATTCAGTACTTC.

The chain uses TRBV3-1 and TRBJ2-5, with TRBD2 as a possible D gene (5 bases). The germline gives CDR1 LGHDT, CDR2 YNNKEL (reference sequence). The V gene lost 6 bases and the J gene lost 7 bases, with 18 bases spanning the gap. The CDR3 runs to 14 residues. The CDR3 coding sequence is TGTGCCAGCAGACCCGGTGGGAGTTCAGGGACCCAGTACTTC. This gives the protein CASRPGGSSGTQYF.

Concerning this clonotype: The germline gene is not matched at one end of the junction; a read error may be the cause. The V gene is TRBV6-5, the J gene TRBJ2-3; TRBD1 might be the D (6 bases). The CDR3 consists of 13 residues. CDR1 is MNHEY and CDR2 is SVGAGI in the germline V gene. The CDR3 here is CTSSPYRADTQYF. As DNA, the CDR3 is TGTACCAGCAGTCCTTACAGGGCAGATACGCAGTATTTT.

This clonotype was counted once. The chain carries TRBV29-1 and TRBJ2-1, with 9 bases that match TRBD2. The CDR3 sequence is 14 residues long. V was clipped by 8 bases and J by 7 bases; unmatched bases: 12. From germline, CDR1 is SQVTM and CDR2 ANQGSEA. CDR3 sequence: CSIWGVAGENEQFF. The CDR3 nucleotides read TGCAGCATTTGGGGGGTAGCGGGGGAAAATGAGCAGTTCTTC.

The genes are TRBV19 and TRBJ2-4; 8 bases map to TRBD1. Germline-derived CDR1 and CDR2 are LNHDA and SQIVND (reference sequence). CDR3 length equals 18 residues. With V trimmed by 2 bases and J by 3 bases, 12 bases remained unmatched. The CDR3 nucleotides are TGTGCCAGTAGTATATCTCCTTCCGCCAGGGGGCACAAAAACATTCAGTACTTC. Protein sequence: CASSISPSARGHKNIQYF.